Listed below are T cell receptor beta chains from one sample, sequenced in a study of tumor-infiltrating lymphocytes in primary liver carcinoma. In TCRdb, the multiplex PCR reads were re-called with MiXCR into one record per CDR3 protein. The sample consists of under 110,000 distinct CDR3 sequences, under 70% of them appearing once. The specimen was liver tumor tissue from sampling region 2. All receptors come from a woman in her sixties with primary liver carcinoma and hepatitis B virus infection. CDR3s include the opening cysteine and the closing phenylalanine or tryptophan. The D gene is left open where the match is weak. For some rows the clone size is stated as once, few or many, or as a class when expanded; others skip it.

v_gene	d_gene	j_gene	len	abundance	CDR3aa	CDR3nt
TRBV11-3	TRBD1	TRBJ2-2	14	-	CASSLTGGTGELFF	TGTGCTAGCAGCTTAACAGGGGGCACGGGGGAGCTGTTTTTT
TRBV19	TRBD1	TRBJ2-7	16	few	CASSARQGIGVYEQYF	TGTGCCAGTAGTGCCAGACAGGGAATCGGAGTCTACGAGCAGTACTTC
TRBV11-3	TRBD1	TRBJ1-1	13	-	CVSSRLDRGLAFF	TGCGTCAGCAGCCGATTGGACAGGGGATTGGCTTTCTTT
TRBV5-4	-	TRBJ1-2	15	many	CASSLEREWRGGYTF	TGTGCCAGCAGCTTGGAACGGGAATGGAGGGGAGGCTACACCTTC
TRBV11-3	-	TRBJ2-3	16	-	CANSLTAGSRTDTRFF	TGTGCCAACAGCTTAACTGCGGGAAGCCGCACAGATACGCGGTTTTTT
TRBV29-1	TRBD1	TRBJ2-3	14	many	CSVSLGTGTDTQYF	TGCAGCGTAAGCTTGGGGACAGGGACAGATACGCAGTATTTT
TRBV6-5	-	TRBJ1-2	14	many	CASSVAPSTYGYTF	TGTGCCAGCAGTGTAGCCCCGAGTACCTATGGCTACACCTTC
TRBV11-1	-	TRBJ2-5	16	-	CTSSIGTIFAQEAQHF	TGTACCAGCAGCATCGGGACAATTTTCGCCCAAGAGGCCCAGCACTTC
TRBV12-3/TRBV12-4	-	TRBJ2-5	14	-	CASSLLRQVASLDF	TGTGCCAGCAGTCTCCTCCGACAGGTGGCCTCACTGGACTTC
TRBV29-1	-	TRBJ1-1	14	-	CSVLTDTGNTEAFF	TGCAGCGTTCTTACCGACACAGGGAACACTGAAGCTTTCTTT
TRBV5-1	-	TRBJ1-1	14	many	CASSLGVGDYEAFF	TGCGCCAGCAGCTTGGGGGTAGGGGACTATGAAGCTTTCTTT
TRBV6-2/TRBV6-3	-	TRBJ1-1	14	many	CASSYRGASTEAFF	TGTGCCAGCAGTTACCGGGGTGCGAGCACTGAAGCTTTCTTT
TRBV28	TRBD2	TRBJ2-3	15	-	CTSNRERGGTDTQYF	TGTACCAGCAATCGAGAGCGGGGAGGCACAGATACGCAGTATTTT
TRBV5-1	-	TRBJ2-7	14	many	CASSLQGRDYEQYF	TGCGCCAGCAGCTTACAGGGGAGGGACTACGAGCAGTACTTC
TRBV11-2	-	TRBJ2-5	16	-	CASRLRVTEYQETHYF	TGTGCCAGCAGATTACGAGTAACAGAGTACCAAGAGACCCACTACTTC
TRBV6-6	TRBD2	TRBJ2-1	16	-	CASSSHGTSVYNEQFF	TGTGCCAGCAGTTCCCACGGGACTAGCGTCTACAATGAGCAGTTCTTC
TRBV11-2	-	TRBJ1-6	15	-	CASSLETGGNSSLDF	TGTGCCAGTAGCTTAGAAACAGGAGGCAATTCATCCCTCGACTTT
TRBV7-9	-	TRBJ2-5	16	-	CASSLPHQTWGETRYF	TGTGCCAGCAGCTTGCCCCATCAGACATGGGGTGAGACCCGGTACTTC
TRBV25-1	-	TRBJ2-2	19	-	CASSGFTPIQDSNAGELFF	TGTGCCAGCAGTGGATTTACACCAATACAGGACTCGAACGCCGGGGAGCTGTTTTTT
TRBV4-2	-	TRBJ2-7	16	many	CASSQDGGQKLSEQYF	TGTGCCAGCAGCCAAGATGGAGGACAGAAGCTCTCCGAGCAGTACTTC
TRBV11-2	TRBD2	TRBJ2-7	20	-	CASSAISRLAGGQKSYEQYF	TGTGCAAGCAGCGCCATTTCGCGACTGGCGGGAGGGCAGAAATCCTACGAGCAGTACTTC
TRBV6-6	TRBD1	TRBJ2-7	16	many	CASSYSVGTATYEQYF	TGTGCCAGCAGTTACTCTGTGGGGACAGCTACCTACGAGCAGTACTTC
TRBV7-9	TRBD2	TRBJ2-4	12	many	CASSLGGNIQYF	TGTGCCAGCAGTCTCGGGGGGAACATTCAGTACTTC
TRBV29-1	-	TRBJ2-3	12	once	CSVDFAGDTHYF	TGCAGCGTTGATTTCGCAGGAGATACGCATTATTTT
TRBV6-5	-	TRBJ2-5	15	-	CASGRGCRIQETQYF	TGTGCCAGCGGAAGAGGTTGCAGGATCCAAGAGACCCAGTACTTC
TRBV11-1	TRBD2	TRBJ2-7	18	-	CASSLGGTTSGGPYEQYF	TGTGCAAGCAGCTTAGGGGGGACGACTAGCGGGGGACCCTACGAGCAGTACTTC
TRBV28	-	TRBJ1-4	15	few	CASSRPGTTNEKLFF	TGTGCCAGCAGCCGCCCGGGGACAACTAATGAAAAACTGTTTTTT
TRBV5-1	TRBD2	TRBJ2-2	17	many	CASSPGTSGSITGELFF	TGCGCCAGCAGCCCCGGGACTAGCGGGAGTATCACCGGGGAGCTGTTTTTT
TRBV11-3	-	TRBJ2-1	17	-	CASSLGRGEWGIYEQFF	TGTGCCAGCAGCTTAGGTCGTGGGGAGTGGGGTATCTATGAGCAGTTCTTC
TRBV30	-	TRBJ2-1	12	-	CVWSFSLDEQFF	TGTGTCTGGAGTTTCAGCTTAGATGAGCAGTTCTTC
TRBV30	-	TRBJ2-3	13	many	CAWSTGQPDTQYF	TGTGCCTGGTCGACAGGACAGCCCGATACGCAGTATTTT
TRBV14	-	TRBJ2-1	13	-	CASSQQGYDESFF	TGTGCCAGCAGCCAGCAGGGCTACGATGAGTCGTTCTTC
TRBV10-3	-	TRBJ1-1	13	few	CVIRSDTYTEAFF	TGTGTCATCCGATCGGACACTTACACTGAAGCTTTCTTT
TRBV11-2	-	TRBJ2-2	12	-	CARCFWGGELFF	TGTGCCAGATGCTTCTGGGGCGGGGAACTGTTTTTT
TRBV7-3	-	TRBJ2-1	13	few	CASSLSLYNEQFF	TGTGCCAGCAGCTTATCACTATACAATGAGCAGTTCTTC
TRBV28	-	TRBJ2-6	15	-	CASSLMKTGANVLTF	TGTGCCAGCAGTTTGATGAAGACTGGGGCCAACGTCCTGACTTTC
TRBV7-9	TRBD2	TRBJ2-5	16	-	CASSHGRLAGGETQHF	TGTGCCAGCAGCCACGGAAGATTGGCGGGAGGGGAGACCCAGCACTTC